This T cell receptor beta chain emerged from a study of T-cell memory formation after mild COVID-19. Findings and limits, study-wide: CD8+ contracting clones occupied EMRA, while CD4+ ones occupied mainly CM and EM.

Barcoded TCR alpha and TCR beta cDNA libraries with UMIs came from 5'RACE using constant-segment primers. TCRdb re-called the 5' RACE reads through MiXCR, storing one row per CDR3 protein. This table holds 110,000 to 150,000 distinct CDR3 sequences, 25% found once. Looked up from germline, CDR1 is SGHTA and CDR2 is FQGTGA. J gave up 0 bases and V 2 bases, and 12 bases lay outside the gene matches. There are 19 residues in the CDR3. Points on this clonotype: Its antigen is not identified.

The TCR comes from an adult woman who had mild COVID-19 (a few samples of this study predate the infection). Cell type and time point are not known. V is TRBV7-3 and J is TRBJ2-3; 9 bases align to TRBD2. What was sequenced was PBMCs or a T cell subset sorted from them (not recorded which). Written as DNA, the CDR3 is TGTGCCAGCAGCTTATCCCCAGTGGCAGCGGGAGGTAGCACAGATACGCAGTATTTT. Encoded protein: CASSLSPVAAGGSTDTQYF.